This T cell receptor beta chain was identified during a study of regulatory T cells in long-lasting Graves disease. General study findings and limits: Accuracy was perhaps lowered by the small sample size. New patients shared fewer public clonotypes (more than 850) than persistent patients did (around 2,700).

With iRepertoire HTBI primers and Arm-PCR of CDR3 regions, TCR beta libraries were built. TCRdb itself ran the multiplex PCR reads through MiXCR, one entry per CDR3 protein. Among more than 400,000 distinct CDR3 sequences listed, around 15% were seen once. As to time point: newly diagnosed GD, antithyroid drugs for less than 3 months. The TCR library was made from RNA that had been extracted from PBMCs in TRIzol. Patients met American Thyroid Association criteria for Graves' disease. As concerns this clonotype: Its cognate antigen is unknown.

Trimming took 2 bases from V and 3 from J, leaving 11 bases between them. Germline V gene sequence: CDR1 SGDLS, CDR2 YYNGEE. There are 14 residues in the CDR3. These records were also assigned to another study, of T cells in Graves' hyperthyroidism and ophthalmopathy. That paper adds: Diagnosis relied on clinical symptoms, serum thyroxine and TRAb, thyroid ultrasound and orbital computed tomography.

This receptor was taken from a man between 35 and 55 years old with Graves disease. The chain links TRBV9 to TRBJ2-5; possibly TRBD2 for D (7 bases). The sample in question was peripheral blood mononuclear cells (PBMCs), obtained at new diagnosis, from a patient treated with antithyroid drugs. CDR3 sequence: CASSVGAGEETQYF. The DNA for the CDR3 is TGTGCCAGCAGCGTGGGGGCGGGGGAAGAGACCCAGTACTTC.